This T cell receptor (beta chain) was captured by sequencing in a study of shared clonotypes between healthy human individuals. Overall study: Used for every donor were three CD4 naive, three CD4 memory, two CD8 naive and one CD8 memory plate.

Study findings and constraints: Estimated clonotype richness was generally higher in naive than memory subsets.

The table lists this clone with a count of one. Antigen specificity is unknown. At the deep level, the assay was run. Sorted-subset replicate PCR reactions contained approximately 190 ng DNA, corresponding to some 30,000 T cell genomes. TCRdb's table, derived via immunoSEQ multiplex PCR, lists solely in-frame clones and lacks some. The sample records about 2 million clones, 85% to 95% being singletons. CDR3 size: 14 residues. The germline CDR1 and CDR2 sequences are MDHEN and SYDVKM. V lost 9 bases and J lost 0, with 12 bases in between. This clonotype originated in a man between 18 and 35 years old in good health. The sequencing sample was made of naive CD4+ T cells sorted from blood. The subset: CD45RA+ positively selected. The chain combines TRBV28 with TRBJ1-5; D is possibly TRBD1 (5 bases). CDR3 DNA sequence: TGTGCCAGTGGGACGCCCGGTAGCAATCAGCCCCAGCATTTT. It encodes CASGTPGSNQPQHF.